The 14 T cell receptor beta chains reported below all come from one sample, sequenced in a study of beta chain features in type 1 diabetes listed by TCRdb under 2018. Findings and caveats that apply to the study as a whole: A moderate but significant shortening of TCRB CDR3 length was observed in type 1 diabetes patients in all four CD4+ subsets.

The library was prepared using the immunoSEQ multiplex PCR assay. The entire amount of isolated RNA was reverse transcribed using the High Capacity cDNA Reverse Transcription Kit, so the sequenced TCRB transcripts were expressed ones. What TCRdb holds here is the immuneACCESS table cut down to in-frame rearrangements. Part of the clones is not present; checked against another copy, under half of the missing clones reflect an unresolved V gene, and the others are unexplained. This sample has some 130,000 clones in its table, and about 10% of those were observed once. 0.75% of the sample belongs to the ten largest clones. No antigen has been identified for these receptors. The material sequenced was central memory CD4+ T cells from blood. These receptor sequences come from a man younger than 45 with type 1 diabetes.

The table lists this clone with a few counts. The V and J genes are TRBV5-6 and TRBJ2-3; 7 bases match TRBD2. The CDR3 is 15 residues long. The germline CDR1 and CDR2 sequences are SGHDT and YYEEEE. V trimming: 1 base; J trimming: 2 bases; junction bases outside the gene matches: 4. The CDR3 nucleotides are TGTGCCAGCAGCTTGATACGGGGGGTCACAGATACGCAGTATTTT. It codes for CASSLIRGVTDTQYF. Together with reference TRBV5-6 and TRBJ2-3, the CDR3 gives the full variable domain: DAGVTQSPTHLIKTRGQQVTLRCSPKSGHDTVSWYQQALGQGPQFIFQYYEEEERQRGNFPDRFSGHQFPNYSSELNVNALLLGDSALYLCASSLIRGVTDTQYFGPGTRLTVL.

This clone turned up a few times. The V gene is TRBV28, the J gene TRBJ1-4; D unclear. The length of the CDR3 is 15 residues. V shed 6 bases and J shed 2 bases, with 13 bases lying between them. Germline lookup yields CDR1 MDHEN and CDR2 SYDVKM. The CDR3 reads CASRPRGETNEKLFF. DNA of the CDR3: TGTGCCAGCAGACCACGGGGTGAGACTAATGAAAAACTGTTTTTT.

The CDR3 sequence: CASSGGTSSYEQYF. CDR3 DNA sequence: TGTGCCAGCAGCGGGGGGACTAGCTCCTACGAGCAGTACTTC. The chain combines TRBV9 with TRBJ2-7; TRBD2 matches 8 bases. From germline, CDR1 is SGDLS and CDR2 YYNGEE. V lost 3 bases to trimming and J lost 0 bases; unmatched junction nucleotides: 2. The CDR3 length is 14 residues.

V is TRBV14 and J is TRBJ2-5; weak D call: TRBD1 (5 bases). The CDR3 contains 14 residues. The germline CDR1 and CDR2 sequences are SGHDN and FVKESK. Trimming cost V 5 bases and J 0 bases, with 10 bases left between them. CDR3 amino acids: CASSYDSNQETQYF. CDR3 nucleotide sequence: TGTGCCAGCAGCTACGACAGTAACCAAGAGACCCAGTACTTC.

This clone was detected only a few times. This CDR3 reads CASSLDPSSYNEQFF. CDR3 sequence (DNA): TGTGCCAGCAGCTTAGACCCTAGCTCCTACAATGAGCAGTTCTTC. This chain links TRBV7-2 with TRBJ2-1, with D unclear. In germline, CDR1 is SGHTA, CDR2 FQGNSA. The CDR3 length is 15 residues. The V and J ends lost 1 base and 0 bases respectively, with 7 bases between them.

This clone was seen more than once but under ten times. The CDR3 nucleotides read TGTGCCAGCTCCGGGATAGGCCGGGGTAGCACAGATACGCAGTATTTT. Its translation is CASSGIGRGSTDTQYF. This chain connects TRBV18 to TRBJ2-3; maybe TRBD2 (5 bases). Germline V gene data show CDR1 as KGHSH and CDR2 as LQKENI. CDR3 length: 16 residues. Trimming pared 6 bases from V and 0 bases from J, leaving 16 bases between.

This clone was seen a few times. The chain is built from TRBV5-6 and TRBJ1-1, with no clear D. CDR3 length: 14 amino acids. The V gene lost 5 bases and the J gene lost 3 bases, with 14 bases spanning the gap. From germline, CDR1 is SGHDT and CDR2 YYEEEE. The CDR3 bases are TGTGCCAGCAGATATCCTGGGAGTGACACTGAAGCTTTCTTT. This codes for CASRYPGSDTEAFF. Full variable domain (outside the CDR3, taken from reference TRBV5-6 and TRBJ1-1): DAGVTQSPTHLIKTRGQQVTLRCSPKSGHDTVSWYQQALGQGPQFIFQYYEEEERQRGNFPDRFSGHQFPNYSSELNVNALLLGDSALYLCASRYPGSDTEAFFGQGTRLTVV.

The chain combines TRBV27 with TRBJ1-5, with 10 bases lining up with TRBD1. The V segment lost 3 bases and the J segment 7 bases; nucleotides outside the gene matches: 3. Germline CDR1 and CDR2: MNHEY and SMNVEV (reference sequence). The CDR3 sequence is 14 residues long. CDR3: CASSFGTGEQPQHF. Written as DNA, the CDR3 is TGTGCCAGCAGTTTCGGGACAGGGGAACAGCCCCAGCATTTT.

Only a few counts were recorded for this clone. V usage is TRBV25-1 and J usage is TRBJ1-4, with D maybe TRBD1 (5 bases). Trimming took 3 bases from V and 7 from J, leaving 12 bases between them. This CDR3 is 14 amino acids long. The germline CDR1 and CDR2 sequences are MGHDK and SYGVNS. In DNA form, the CDR3 reads TGTGCCAGCAGTGACAGGGAAACGGGTGAAAAACTGTTTTTT. It yields the protein CASSDRETGEKLFF.

On this clone itself: This same CDR3 is encoded by further DNA sequences in the sample. This chain uses TRBV6-1 with TRBJ1-5; D is ambiguous. Germline lookup yields CDR1 MNHNS and CDR2 SASEGT. Trimming took 1 base from V and 9 from J, leaving 10 bases between them. The CDR3 is 13 amino acids. Here the CDR3 DNA reads TGTGCCAGCAGTGAAGGTCCATTACTGCCCCAGCATTTT. This sequence encodes CASSEGPLLPQHF.

This clone was counted only a few times. The germline gene is not matched at one end of the junction; a read error may be the cause. The J gene is TRBJ2-1, the V gene TRBV5-4; 7 bases fit TRBD1. Germline V gene lookup returns CDR1 SGHNT and CDR2 YYREEE (reference sequence). The CDR3 runs 13 residues. The CDR3 DNA reads as TGCGCCAGCAGCCAAGATAAGAGGGGGCGAGAGTTCTTC. This sequence encodes CASSQDKRGREFF.

V and J are TRBV7-2 and TRBJ2-5, with D possibly matching TRBD2 (6 bases). The CDR3 is 15 residues long. Deletions cut 5 bases from V and 1 base from J, with 14 bases between. In germline, CDR1 is SGHTA, CDR2 FQGNSA. Here the CDR3 reads CASSTRERFQETQYF. In DNA, the CDR3 is TGTGCCAGCAGCACACGGGAGCGGTTCCAAGAGACCCAGTACTTC.

The chain is built from TRBV5-1 and TRBJ1-2; TRBD1 aligns across 11 bases. The CDR3 covers 13 residues. CDR1 and CDR2 (germline): SGHRS, YFSETQ. V trimming: 5 bases; J trimming: 8 bases; junction bases outside the gene matches: 5. The CDR3 is CASRNGTGGGYTF. The CDR3 region has the DNA TGCGCCAGCAGGAACGGGACAGGGGGAGGCTACACCTTC.

This clone has only one observation. The chain is built from TRBV5-8 and TRBJ2-4, with D possibly being TRBD1 (6 bases). V lost 4 bases and J 6 bases, leaving 14 bases between the germline ends. CDR1 SGHTS and CDR2 YDEGEE come from the germline V gene. CDR3 length: 14 amino acids. The CDR3 region has the DNA TGTGCCAGCAGCAACCCACAGGGCGGAAACATTCAGTACTTC. Protein product: CASSNPQGGNIQYF. The complete variable domain, with remaining parts taken from reference TRBV5-8 and TRBJ2-4, reads EAGVTQSPTHLIKTRGQQATLRCSPISGHTSVYWYQQALGLGLQFLLWYDEGEERNRGNFPPRFSGRQFPNYSSELNVNALELEDSALYLCASSNPQGGNIQYFGAGTRLSVL.